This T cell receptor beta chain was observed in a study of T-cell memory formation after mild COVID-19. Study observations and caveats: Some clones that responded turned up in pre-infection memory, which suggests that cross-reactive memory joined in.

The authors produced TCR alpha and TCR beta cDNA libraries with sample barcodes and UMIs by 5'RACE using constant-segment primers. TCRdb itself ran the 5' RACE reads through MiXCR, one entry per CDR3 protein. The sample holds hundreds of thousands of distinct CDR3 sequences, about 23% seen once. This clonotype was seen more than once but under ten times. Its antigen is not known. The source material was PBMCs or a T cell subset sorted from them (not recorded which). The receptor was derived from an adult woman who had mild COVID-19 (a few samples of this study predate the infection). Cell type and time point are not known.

CDR3 amino acids: CAWSVLSAGRGSPLHF. In DNA, the CDR3 is TGTGCCTGGAGTGTTCTTTCGGCAGGGCGAGGTTCACCCCTCCACTTT. This rearrangement joins TRBV30 to TRBJ1-6; a weak D match, TRBD1 (5 bases). The CDR3 is 16 residues long. V was clipped by 0 bases and J by 9 bases, with 18 bases between them. The germline V gene has CDR1 GTSNPN and CDR2 SVGIG (reference sequence).